The rows below give T cell receptor beta chains drawn from one sample of a study of radiotherapy plus CTLA-4 blockade in lung cancer. Some clones are missing from TCRdb's copy, which holds only in-frame ones; the method was immunoSEQ multiplex PCR. The data show about 35,000 clones, more than 80% seen once. The specimen was peripheral blood, collected from a patient treated with radiotherapy plus ipilimumab. These receptors were obtained from a human donor with non-small cell lung cancer who had stable disease on radiotherapy plus ipilimumab. Both conserved end residues are part of each CDR3. D genes are given only for firm matches. Clone size appears in some rows only: once, few, many, or a class for an expanded clone.

>TRBV6-4|TRBJ2-7|-|-
CASIAPLGYEQYF
TGTGCCAGCATTGCGCCCCTCGGCTACGAGCAGTACTTC
>TRBV2|TRBJ2-1|-|few
CASSDRPVDEQFF
TGTGCCAGCAGTGACCGTCCGGTAGATGAGCAGTTCTTC
>TRBV10-3|TRBJ2-7|TRBD2|-
CAISESVAGPYEQYF
TGTGCCATCAGTGAGTCGGTAGCGGGTCCCTACGAGCAGTACTTC
>TRBV4-3|TRBJ1-2|-|-
CASSHGSRTALYGYTF
TGCGCCAGCAGCCATGGATCCCGGACAGCCCTCTATGGCTACACCTTC
>TRBV5-1|TRBJ2-5|-|-
CASSLGGQFRQYF
TGCGCCAGCAGCTTGGGGGGACAATTCCGGCAGTACTTC
>TRBV7-2|TRBJ2-7|TRBD1|-
CASSPDRGFYEQYF
TGTGCCAGCAGCCCTGACAGGGGTTTCTACGAGCAGTACTTC
>TRBV6-5|TRBJ2-1|-|-
CASSYAGVGKNEQFF
TGTGCCAGCAGTTACGCAGGGGTAGGAAAGAATGAGCAGTTCTTC
>TRBV4-3|TRBJ2-1|-|-
CASSQAWGASNEQFF
TGCGCCAGCAGCCAAGCGTGGGGCGCGAGCAATGAGCAGTTCTTC
>TRBV21-1|TRBJ2-1|-|-
CASSRGRGYNEQFF
TGTGCCAGCTCCCGGGGGCGGGGGTACAATGAGCAGTTCTTC
>TRBV18|TRBJ2-1|TRBD2|-
CASSGTSGSFNEQFF
TGTGCCAGCTCAGGGACTAGCGGGAGTTTCAATGAGCAGTTCTTC
>TRBV7-9|TRBJ1-1|-|-
CASSEGQGAAFF
TGTGCCAGCAGCGAAGGGCAGGGTGCTGCTTTCTTT
>TRBV11-2|TRBJ2-3|-|-
CASSLLAGTTDTQYF
TGTGCCAGCAGCTTACTGGCGGGGACCACAGATACGCAGTATTTT
>TRBV5-1|TRBJ2-1|TRBD2|-
CASSSPPGLAGGGEQFF
TGCGCCAGCAGCAGCCCCCCGGGACTAGCGGGAGGGGGCGAGCAGTTCTTC
>TRBV5-4|TRBJ2-1|-|once
CASSLQGTEQFF
TGTGCCAGCAGCTTACAGGGAACTGAGCAGTTCTTC
>TRBV25-1|TRBJ2-3|-|-
CASSVRSGDTQYF
TGTGCCAGCAGTGTCCGATCGGGGGATACGCAGTATTTT
>TRBV28|TRBJ2-7|TRBD2|-
CASSPLGTSGSRGEQYF
TGTGCCAGCAGTCCACTAGGGACTAGCGGGAGCAGGGGGGAGCAGTACTTC
>TRBV2|TRBJ2-1|-|-
CASRETAIPYNEQFF
TGTGCCAGCAGGGAGACAGCAATCCCTTACAATGAGCAGTTCTTC
>TRBV5-6|TRBJ1-3|-|-
CASTSLPEAGNTIYF
TGTGCCAGCACCTCTCTCCCAGAGGCTGGAAACACCATATATTTT
>TRBV7-8|TRBJ2-7|-|-
CASSLGFGRVREQYF
TGTGCCAGCAGCTTAGGTTTCGGCAGGGTACGGGAGCAGTACTTC
>TRBV9|TRBJ2-7|TRBD1|-
CASSLTGAEQYF
TGTGCCAGCAGCCTGACAGGGGCCGAGCAGTACTTC
>TRBV4-1|TRBJ2-1|-|-
CASSLPPRNEQFF
TGCGCCAGCAGCCTCCCCCCGAGGAATGAGCAGTTCTTC
>TRBV2|TRBJ2-1|-|-
CATTGPLTYNEQFF
TGTGCCACCACAGGGCCTCTTACCTACAATGAGCAGTTCTTC
>TRBV14|TRBJ1-2|-|once
CASSQMTDLYGYTF
TGTGCCAGCAGCCAAATGACAGACCTCTATGGCTACACCTTC
>TRBV5-5|TRBJ2-7|TRBD1|-
CASRWTGRAYEQYF
TGTGCCAGCAGGTGGACAGGGCGGGCCTACGAGCAGTACTTC
>TRBV27|TRBJ2-3|TRBD1|-
CASREGGVDTQYF
TGTGCCAGCAGGGAAGGGGGCGTTGATACGCAGTATTTT
>TRBV5-1|TRBJ1-1|-|-
CASSILQGTEAFF
TGCGCCAGCAGCATTCTTCAGGGCACTGAAGCTTTCTTT
>TRBV7-3|TRBJ2-5|TRBD2|few
CASSSGASGSGETQYF
TGTGCCAGCAGCTCTGGGGCTAGCGGGAGCGGAGAGACCCAGTACTTC
>TRBV28|TRBJ2-1|TRBD1|-
CASSPNQDRADEQFF
TGTGCCAGCAGTCCCAACCAGGACAGGGCGGATGAGCAGTTCTTC
>TRBV5-4|TRBJ2-5|-|once
CASSPAGGQETQYF
TGTGCCAGCAGCCCAGCCGGGGGCCAAGAGACCCAGTACTTC
>TRBV7-9|TRBJ2-5|TRBD2|-
CASSHTSGIYQETQYF
TGTGCCAGCAGCCACACTAGCGGGATTTATCAAGAGACCCAGTACTTC
>TRBV6-6|TRBJ2-1|TRBD2|-
CASSYQAGVWNEQFF
TGTGCCAGCAGTTACCAGGCGGGAGTCTGGAATGAGCAGTTCTTC
>TRBV14|TRBJ2-7|TRBD1|-
CASSRDRVGEQYF
TGTGCCAGCAGCCGGGACAGGGTCGGCGAGCAGTACTTC
>TRBV13|TRBJ2-5|-|-
CASSSRTRGETQYF
TGTGCCAGCAGCTCCCGGACCCGCGGGGAGACCCAGTACTTC
>TRBV6-4|TRBJ2-1|-|few
CASSDSDNNEQFF
TGTGCCAGCAGTGACTCGGACAACAATGAGCAGTTCTTC
>TRBV6-1|TRBJ1-3|-|-
CASTSGTSSGNTIYF
TGTGCCAGCACCTCCGGGACATCCTCTGGAAACACCATATATTTT
>TRBV9|TRBJ2-5|-|-
CASSARPGEETQYF
TGTGCCAGCAGCGCGCGCCCGGGAGAGGAGACCCAGTACTTC
>TRBV7-2|TRBJ2-5|TRBD2|-
CASSLSTSGRGGKQYF
TGTGCCAGCAGCTTATCGACTAGCGGGAGGGGGGGAAAGCAGTACTTC